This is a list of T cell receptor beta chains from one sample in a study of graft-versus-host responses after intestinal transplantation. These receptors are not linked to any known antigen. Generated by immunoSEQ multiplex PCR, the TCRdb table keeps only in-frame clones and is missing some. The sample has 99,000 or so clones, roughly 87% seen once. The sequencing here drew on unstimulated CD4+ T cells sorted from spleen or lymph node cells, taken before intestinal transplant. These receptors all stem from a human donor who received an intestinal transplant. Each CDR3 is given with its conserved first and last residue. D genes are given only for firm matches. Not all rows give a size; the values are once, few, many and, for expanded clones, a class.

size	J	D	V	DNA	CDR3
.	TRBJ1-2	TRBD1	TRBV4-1	TGCGCCAGCAGCCCACCGGGACAGGGAGGCGGCTACACCTTC	CASSPPGQGGGYTF
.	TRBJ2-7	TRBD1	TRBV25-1	TGTGCCAGCAGTGAGCTTGGACAGGGGAAGTTCTACGAGCAGTACTTC	CASSELGQGKFYEQYF
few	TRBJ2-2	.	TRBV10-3	TGTGCCATCAGTGAGGCGAACCTCCCCGCGGCCGGGGAGCTGTTTTTT	CAISEANLPAAGELFF
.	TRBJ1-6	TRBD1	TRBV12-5	TGTGCTAGTGGTTCGCTATTGACAGGGTATAATTCACCCCTCCACTTT	CASGSLLTGYNSPLHF
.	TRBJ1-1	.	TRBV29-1	TGCAGCGTTGCCGTTCAGGGTCGGGGCACTGAAGCTTTCTTT	CSVAVQGRGTEAFF
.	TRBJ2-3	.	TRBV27	TGTGCCAGCTCCTTATACCAGCTCACAGATACGCAGTATTTT	CASSLYQLTDTQYF
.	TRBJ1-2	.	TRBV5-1	TGCGCCAGCAGCTTGGCCTTCGACGGCCCCTATGGCTACACCTTC	CASSLAFDGPYGYTF
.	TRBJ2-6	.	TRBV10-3	TGTGCCATCAGGGGCAACTCTGGGGCCAACGTCCTGACTTTC	CAIRGNSGANVLTF
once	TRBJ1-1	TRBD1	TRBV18	TGTGCCAGCTCAGGGGGACAGGGAAGGGAAGCTTTCTTT	CASSGGQGREAFF
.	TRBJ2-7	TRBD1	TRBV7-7	TGTGCCAGCAGCCCAGGGGTGGGACAGGGGGAATACGAGCAGTACTTC	CASSPGVGQGEYEQYF
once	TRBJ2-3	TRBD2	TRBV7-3	TGTGCCAGCAGCTTACTAGCGGGGGTCACAGATACGCAGTATTTT	CASSLLAGVTDTQYF
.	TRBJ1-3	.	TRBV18	TGTGCCAGCTCACCCGGACAGCCGAGCTCTGGAAACACCATATATTTT	CASSPGQPSSGNTIYF
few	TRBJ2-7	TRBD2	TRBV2	TGTGCCAGTGGGAAGGGAGGGATCGAGCAGTACTTC	CASGKGGIEQYF
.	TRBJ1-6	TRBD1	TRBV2	TGTGCCAGCAGTGGTGGGACAGGGGGCTATAATTCACCCCTCCACTTT	CASSGGTGGYNSPLHF
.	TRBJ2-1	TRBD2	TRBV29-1	TGCAGCGGAATAGCGGGGGGCCTCAATGAGCAGTTCTTC	CSGIAGGLNEQFF
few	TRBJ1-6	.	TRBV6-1	TGTGCCAGCAGTGAAGGGGGTAATGTTTCACCCCTCCACTTT	CASSEGGNVSPLHF
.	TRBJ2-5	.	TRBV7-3	TGTGCCAGCAGCCGCGGGGAATCGGAGACCCAGTACTTC	CASSRGESETQYF
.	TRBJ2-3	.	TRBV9	TGTGCCAGCAGCGTCGGAGCCAGCACAGATACGCAGTATTTT	CASSVGASTDTQYF
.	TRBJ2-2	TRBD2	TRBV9	TGTGCCAGCAGCGTAGTTGGGGGGGTCACCGGGGAGCTGTTTTTT	CASSVVGGVTGELFF
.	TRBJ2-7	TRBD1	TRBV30	TGTGCCTGGAGCGACCGAGGCGGACAGGGCGCCCCTTACGAGCAGTACTTC	CAWSDRGGQGAPYEQYF
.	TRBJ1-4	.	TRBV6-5	TGTGCCAGCAGAAACCGGGAGATAGTAGAAAAACTGTTTTTT	CASRNREIVEKLFF
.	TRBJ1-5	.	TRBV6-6	TGTGCCAGCGGGGCAGGGTCGGTCAATCAGCCCCAGCATTTT	CASGAGSVNQPQHF
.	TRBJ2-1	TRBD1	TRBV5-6	TGTGCCAGCATGCTCCGGGACAGACCACTGGAAGAGCAGTTCTTC	CASMLRDRPLEEQFF
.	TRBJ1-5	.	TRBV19	TGTGCCAGTAGTATGGGGTTGGTTGGCAATCAGCCCCAGCATTTT	CASSMGLVGNQPQHF
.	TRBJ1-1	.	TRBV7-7	TGTGCCAGCAGTTTGGACAGTGGCGCTTTCTTT	CASSLDSGAFF
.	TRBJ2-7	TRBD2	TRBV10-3	TGTGCCATCAGTGAGGGGGGGGTCCTAGCTAGCGAGCAGTACTTC	CAISEGGVLASEQYF
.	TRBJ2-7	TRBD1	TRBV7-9	TGTGCCAGCAGCCTAGGACAGGGAGCCTACGAGCAGTACTTC	CASSLGQGAYEQYF
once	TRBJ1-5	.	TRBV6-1	TGTGCCAGCAGTGACGCCACTGGGAGCAATCAGCCCCAGCATTTT	CASSDATGSNQPQHF
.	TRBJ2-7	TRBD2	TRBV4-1	TGCGCCAGCAGCCAAGATCCTGGGGACTATTACGAGCAGTACTTC	CASSQDPGDYYEQYF
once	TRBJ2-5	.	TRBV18	TGTGCCAGCTCACCGCCGGCTACGCGGGAGACCCAGTACTTC	CASSPPATRETQYF
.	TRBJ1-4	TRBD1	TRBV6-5	TGTGCCAGCAGTGTACAGGGGGAATATAGTGAAAAACTGTTTTTT	CASSVQGEYSEKLFF
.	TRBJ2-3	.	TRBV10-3	TGTGCCATCGGAGGCACCACAGATACGCAGTATTTT	CAIGGTTDTQYF
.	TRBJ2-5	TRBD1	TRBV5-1	TGCGCCAGCAGCGGTCGGACAGGGGCAGAGACCCAGTACTTC	CASSGRTGAETQYF
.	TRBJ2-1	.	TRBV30	TGTGCCTGGACCGGGACCCGTGAGCAGTTCTTC	CAWTGTREQFF
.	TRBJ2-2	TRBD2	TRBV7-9	TGTGCCAGCAGCTCGCCCACTAGCGCCCAGAACACCGGGGAGCTGTTTTTT	CASSSPTSAQNTGELFF
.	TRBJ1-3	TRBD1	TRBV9	TGTGCCAGCAGCGACCGGGACAGGAGCTCTGGAAACACCATATATTTT	CASSDRDRSSGNTIYF
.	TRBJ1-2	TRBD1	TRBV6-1	TGTGCCAGCAGAGGACAGGGAAGGGTCTATGGCTACACCTTC	CASRGQGRVYGYTF
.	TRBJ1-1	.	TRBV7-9	TGTGCCAGCAGCTTGCGGGGCACTGAAGCTTTCTTT	CASSLRGTEAFF
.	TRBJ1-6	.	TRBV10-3	TGTGCCATCAGTGACAGCAGCTCCTATAATTCACCCCTCCACTTT	CAISDSSSYNSPLHF
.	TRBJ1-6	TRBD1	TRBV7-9	TGTGCCAGCAGCTTAGCGCCAGGGGGCGAGTCACCCCTCCACTTT	CASSLAPGGESPLHF
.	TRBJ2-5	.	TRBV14	TGTGCCAGCAGCCAAGAGTGGGGTAAAGAGACCCAGTACTTC	CASSQEWGKETQYF
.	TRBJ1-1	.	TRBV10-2	TGCGCCAGCAGGGAACCGGGACACCTGAACACTGAAGCTTTCTTT	CASREPGHLNTEAFF
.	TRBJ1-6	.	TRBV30	TGTGCCTGGAGATCGCAGGGGCCACCCTATAATTCACCCCTCCACTTT	CAWRSQGPPYNSPLHF
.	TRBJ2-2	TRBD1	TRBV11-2	TGTGCCAGCAGCTCCCGACAGGGGGCGGACACCGGGGAGCTGTTTTTT	CASSSRQGADTGELFF
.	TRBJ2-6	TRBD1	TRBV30	TGTGCCTATGACAGGGCTGGGGCCAACGTCCTGACTTTC	CAYDRAGANVLTF
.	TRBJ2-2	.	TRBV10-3	TGTGCCATCAGTGCGGGGACACCGAACACCGGGGAGCTGTTTTTT	CAISAGTPNTGELFF
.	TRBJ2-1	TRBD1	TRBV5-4	TGTGCCAGCAGCTGGAGCGCGGGACAGGGGAACAATGAGCAGTTCTTC	CASSWSAGQGNNEQFF
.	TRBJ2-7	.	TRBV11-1	TGTGCCAGCAGCGCATCTAGCGTTCGGGAGCAGTACTTC	CASSASSVREQYF
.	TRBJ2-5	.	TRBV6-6	TGTGCCAGCAGTTATGGGGTCGGGGGACTCCAAGAGACCCAGTACTTC	CASSYGVGGLQETQYF
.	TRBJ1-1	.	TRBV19	TGTGCCAGTAGCAAAAAAACTGAAGCTTTCTTT	CASSKKTEAFF
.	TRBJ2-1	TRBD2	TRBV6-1	TGTGCCAGCAGTGAAAGGGGGAGGGAGGCGGGAGGAGTCTACAATGAGCAGTTCTTC	CASSERGREAGGVYNEQFF
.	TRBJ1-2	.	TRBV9	TGTGCCAGCAGCTTCATGGGGACCGGGACGGAGGGCTACACCTTC	CASSFMGTGTEGYTF
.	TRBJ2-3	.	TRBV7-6	TGTGCCAGCAGCTTAGCCGAGGACGTGGCAGATACGCAGTATTTT	CASSLAEDVADTQYF
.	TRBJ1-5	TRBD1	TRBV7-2	TGTGCCAGCAGCTTACTCAGGGGGAATCAGCCCCAGCATTTT	CASSLLRGNQPQHF
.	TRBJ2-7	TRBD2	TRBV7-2	TGTGCCAGCAGCACCGGAGCGGGGGGCACCTCCTACGAGCAGTACTTC	CASSTGAGGTSYEQYF